Following are 29 T cell receptor beta chains from one sample sequenced in a study of blood T cell repertoires in COVID-19. Sequencing was performed with immunoSEQ multiplex PCR; in TCRdb, only in-frame clones are kept and a portion is missing. The sample holds more than 250,000 clones; roughly 90% are singletons and the top ten take approximately 6.5%. Sequenced input: peripheral blood. These receptors all come from a man aged 18 to 30 who had recovered from COVID-19.

Points on this clone: Other DNA sequences in this specimen translate into the identical CDR3. This chain joins TRBV27 and TRBJ1-5; TRBD1 is a possible D gene (6 bases). The germline gives CDR1 MNHEY, CDR2 SMNVEV (reference sequence). V was cut by 5 bases and J by 1 base, with 9 bases left in between. The CDR3 loop spans 14 amino acids. CDR3 sequence reads: CASSLQGSNQPQHF. CDR3 DNA sequence: TGTGCCAGCAGTCTTCAGGGGAGCAATCAGCCCCAGCATTTT.

The gene calls are TRBV3-1 (or the pseudogene TRBV3-2) and TRBJ2-1; perhaps TRBD2 as D (6 bases). V was clipped by 4 bases and J by 4 bases, with 17 bases between them. Germline assignment: CDR1 LGHDT and CDR2 YNNKEL (reference sequence). The CDR3 extends over 16 amino acids. CDR3 region: CASSRIGSGVYNEQFF. The CDR3 coding sequence is TGTGCCAGCAGCCGAATCGGGAGTGGGGTATACAATGAGCAGTTCTTC.

The chain combines TRBV5-1 with TRBJ1-6, with D possibly being TRBD1 (6 bases). Per the germline V gene, CDR1 is SGHRS and CDR2 is YFSETQ. Trimming took off 0 bases at V and 5 bases at J, with 9 bases between the two ends. The CDR3 extends over 15 amino acids. CDR3 residues: CASSLGAGDNSPLHF. Here the CDR3 DNA reads TGCGCCAGCAGCTTGGGCGCAGGGGATAATTCACCCCTCCACTTT.

The chain couples TRBV7-2 to TRBJ1-1, with a tentative D call TRBD1 (5 bases). CDR3 size: 17 residues. The V end lost 1 base, the J end lost 1 base, and 16 bases lay between the germline ends. CDR1 is SGHTA, CDR2 FQGNSA, per germline. The CDR3 protein is CASSLGRGAQGNTEAFF. The CDR3 DNA reads TGTGCCAGCAGCTTAGGGCGGGGAGCGCAGGGGAACACTGAAGCTTTCTTT.

This chain connects TRBV6-5 to TRBJ1-1, with D possibly TRBD1 on 5 matching bases. Trimming left V 6 bases short and J 1 base short, with 12 bases between. In germline, CDR1 is MNHEY, CDR2 SVGAGI. The CDR3 has 14 residues. CDR3 sequence: CASSSPGGNTEAFF. Written as DNA, the CDR3 is TGTGCCAGCAGCAGCCCGGGGGGGAACACTGAAGCTTTCTTT.

This chain links TRBV13 with TRBJ2-5; the D gene is possibly TRBD1 (6 bases). Germline V gives CDR1 PRHDT, CDR2 FYEKMQ (reference sequence). The CDR3 loop spans 14 amino acids. The V end was cut by 0 bases, the J end by 5 bases, with 10 bases between. As DNA, the CDR3 is TGTGCCAGCAGCTTAGGTCAGGGGATGGAGACCCAGTACTTC. Translated: CASSLGQGMETQYF.

This clone was detected once. Here the CDR3 reads CASSQVVQGDGYTF. In nucleotides, the CDR3 is TGTGCCAGCAGCCAAGTGGTACAGGGGGACGGCTACACCTTC. The chain joins TRBV3-1 (or the pseudogene TRBV3-2) to TRBJ1-2, with 8 positions matching TRBD1. Germline V gives CDR1 LGHDT, CDR2 YNNKEL (reference sequence). Germline trimming cut 1 base from V and 8 bases from J; bases unmatched to any gene: 6. This CDR3 comprises 14 residues.

The chain joins TRBV5-1 to TRBJ1-2; 9 bases match TRBD1. The CDR3 covers 15 residues. Germline CDR1 reads SGHRS; CDR2 reads YFSETQ. V was pared by 4 bases and J by 3 bases, with 7 bases of the junction left unmatched. The DNA of the CDR3 is TGCGCCAGCAGCCCCGGGGACAGGGATCACTATGGCTACACCTTC. Translating gives CASSPGDRDHYGYTF.

This rearrangement joins TRBV5-6 to TRBJ1-2, with 7 bases aligning to TRBD1. This CDR3 contains 14 residues. The trim removed 0 bases at V and 6 bases at J, leaving 5 bases unmatched. CDR1 is SGHDT, CDR2 YYEEEE, per germline. CDR3 DNA: TGTGCCAGCAGCTTGGCCAGGGGGTTCGATGGCTACACCTTC. It yields the protein CASSLARGFDGYTF.

The chain links TRBV3-1 (or the pseudogene TRBV3-2) to TRBJ2-1; no clear D gene. Germline V gene sequence: CDR1 LGHDT, CDR2 YNNKEL (reference sequence). This CDR3 comprises 13 residues. V shed 2 bases and J shed 8 bases, with 10 bases lying between them. CDR3 amino acids: CASSQTPNYEQFF. The CDR3 nucleotides are TGTGCCAGCAGCCAAACCCCCAACTATGAGCAGTTCTTC.

In its sample, this clone was seen a few times. The rearrangement uses TRBV6-4 and TRBJ2-1, with 7 bases that match TRBD2. V was clipped by 5 bases and J by 6 bases; unmatched bases: 13. CDR1 MRHNA and CDR2 SNTAGT come from the germline V gene. The CDR3 is 16 residues long. This CDR3 reads CASSPGAGDLSNEQFF. CDR3 sequence (DNA): TGTGCCAGCAGTCCAGGTGCGGGGGACTTATCCAATGAGCAGTTCTTC.

J is TRBJ2-2 and V is TRBV9, with TRBD2 identical over 8 bases. Germline V CDR1 and CDR2: SGDLS, YYNGEE. V lost 3 bases to trimming and J lost 3 bases; unmatched junction nucleotides: 10. This CDR3 is 17 amino acids long. The CDR3 region is CASSARLAPADTGELFF. In DNA form, the CDR3 reads TGTGCCAGCAGCGCCCGACTAGCGCCGGCGGACACCGGGGAGCTGTTTTTT. The variable domain in full, completed from reference TRBV9 and TRBJ2-2, reads DSGVTQTPKHLITATGQRVTLRCSPRSGDLSVYWYQQSLDQGLQFLIQYYNGEERAKGNILERFSAQQFPDLHSELNLSSLELGDSALYFCASSARLAPADTGELFFGEGSRLTVL.

This clone was seen many times. This chain links TRBV2 with TRBJ1-1; 8 nucleotides agree with TRBD1. The germline gives CDR1 SNHLY, CDR2 FYNNEI. The CDR3 length is 14 residues. The J segment lost 5 bases and the V segment lost 7 bases, leaving 9 bases of the junction unmatched. CDR3 loop: CASTSGGAGTEAFF. The CDR3 DNA reads as TGTGCCAGCACCTCAGGGGGCGCCGGGACTGAAGCTTTCTTT.

The chain combines TRBV7-2 with TRBJ2-3; TRBD2 is a possible D gene (6 bases). The CDR3 spans 15 residues. V was shortened by 5 bases and J by 5 bases, with 17 bases between the two germline ends. Germline V gene data show CDR1 as SGHTA and CDR2 as FQGNSA. The CDR3 spells CASSLVLAPGDTQYF. In DNA, the CDR3 is TGTGCCAGCAGCCTCGTCCTAGCGCCCGGAGATACGCAGTATTTT.

Here the CDR3 DNA reads TGCGCCAGCAGCGACCAGGGGGCCTGGGCCAACGTCCTGACTTTC. Encoded protein: CASSDQGAWANVLTF. The chain recombines TRBV5-1 with TRBJ2-6; TRBD1 aligns across 8 bases. V lost 4 bases and J lost 5; bases outside the gene matches: 5. CDR1 is SGHRS, CDR2 YFSETQ, per germline. The CDR3 is 15 amino acids.

The chain uses TRBV7-2 and TRBJ2-1; TRBD1 matches 8 bases. The CDR3 has 15 residues. After removal of 5 bases from V and 7 bases from J, the junction contained 10 bases not matched to a gene. Germline CDR1 SGHTA, CDR2 FQGNSA. DNA of the CDR3: TGTGCCAGCAGCACGCGGACAGGGACGGGAAATGAGCAGTTCTTC. Translating gives CASSTRTGTGNEQFF.

This rearrangement joins TRBV7-9 to TRBJ2-1, with 9 bases fitting TRBD1. The germline V gene encodes CDR1 SEHNR and CDR2 FQNEAQ (reference sequence). Unmatched junction bases numbered 11, after V lost 4 bases and J lost 4 bases. The CDR3 is made up of 17 amino acids. CDR3 in amino acids: CASSSTDRGSHYNEQFF. As DNA, the CDR3 is TGTGCCAGCAGCTCAACAGACAGGGGGTCTCATTACAATGAGCAGTTCTTC.

The chain carries TRBV7-2 and TRBJ2-7; the match to TRBD1 covers 8 bases. CDR1 SGHTA and CDR2 FQGNSA come from the germline V gene. The CDR3 has 15 amino acids. V lost 5 bases and J lost 5; bases outside the gene matches: 11. The CDR3 sequence is CASSPQQGDYNEQYF. The CDR3 DNA reads as TGTGCCAGCAGCCCTCAACAGGGGGATTACAACGAGCAGTACTTC.

About this clone itself: The sample has other DNA sequences that encode this CDR3 too. The chain combines TRBV7-2 with TRBJ2-7; TRBD2 agrees at 9 bases. The CDR3 totals 16 residues. J lost 1 base, V lost 1 base, and 5 bases had no gene match. The germline V gene has CDR1 SGHTA and CDR2 FQGNSA. This chain's CDR3 is CASSLGLSGSSYEQYF. CDR3 coding DNA: TGTGCCAGCAGCTTAGGTCTTAGCGGGAGTTCCTACGAGCAGTACTTC.

The chain has TRBV7-9 and TRBJ2-7, with D maybe TRBD1 (6 bases). The V and J ends lost 0 bases and 1 base respectively, with 7 bases between them. This CDR3 comprises 14 residues. In germline, CDR1 is SEHNR, CDR2 FQNEAQ (reference sequence). The DNA of the CDR3 is TGTGCCAGCAGCTTAGCGACAGGTTCCTACGAGCAGTACTTC. It encodes CASSLATGSYEQYF.

The CDR3 loop reads CASSYRNTGELFF. CDR3 sequence (DNA): TGTGCCAGCAGTTACAGGAACACCGGGGAGCTGTTTTTT. The rearrangement links TRBV12-3 or TRBV12-4 to TRBJ2-2; D not certain. The V gene lost 4 bases and the J gene lost 1 base, with 4 bases spanning the gap. CDR3 size: 13 residues.

The chain uses TRBV19 and TRBJ1-1; possibly TRBD1 for D (6 bases). The CDR3 is 15 residues long. Germline CDR1 and CDR2: LNHDA and SQIVND (reference sequence). Trimming removed 3 bases from V and 0 bases from J, with 11 bases in between. CDR3 in DNA: TGTGCCAGTAGTATCTGGACAGAATTGAACACTGAAGCTTTCTTT. This translates into CASSIWTELNTEAFF.

The V call is TRBV7-6, the J call TRBJ1-3; TRBD1 matches at 7 bases. Trimming took 3 bases from V and 4 from J; bases not matched to a gene: 3. Per germline, CDR1 SGHVS and CDR2 FNYEAQ. CDR3 size: 14 residues. The CDR3 DNA follows: TGTGCCAGCAGCTTCGGGGACAGAGGAAACACCATATATTTT. Translation: CASSFGDRGNTIYF.

The chain carries TRBV7-2 and TRBJ1-2; TRBD1 is a possible D gene (5 bases). The CDR3 is made up of 16 amino acids. CDR1 and CDR2 (germline): SGHTA, FQGNSA. V lost 5 bases and J lost 8, with 24 bases in between. The CDR3 sequence is CASSNRAPGLGRGYTF. DNA of the CDR3: TGTGCCAGCAGCAACCGGGCCCCAGGGCTTGGCCGGGGCTACACCTTC.

The CDR3 DNA reads as TGTGCCAGCAGTTACTCGGAGGCCGGGTGGAACACTGAAGCTTTCTTT. Protein product: CASSYSEAGWNTEAFF. The chain recombines TRBV6-5 with TRBJ1-1; D is uncertain. Germline CDR1 reads MNHEY; CDR2 reads SVGAGI. This CDR3 region has 16 residues. V was shortened by 0 bases and J by 1 base, with 12 bases between the two germline ends.

This chain joins TRBV6-5 and TRBJ2-7; 7 bases map to TRBD1. There are 15 residues in the CDR3. Germline loops: CDR1 MNHEY, CDR2 SVGAGI. Germline trimming cut 6 bases from V and 2 bases from J; bases unmatched to any gene: 10. The CDR3 protein is CASRIRDSLTYEQYF. The CDR3 DNA reads TGTGCCAGCAGGATCCGGGACAGTCTCACCTACGAGCAGTACTTC.

This sequence joins TRBV3-1 (or the pseudogene TRBV3-2) and TRBJ2-7, with D maybe TRBD2 (6 bases). Trimming removed 6 bases at V and 3 bases at J, with 9 bases between. This CDR3 spans 12 amino acids. Germline V gene data show CDR1 as LGHDT and CDR2 as YNNKEL (reference sequence). The CDR3 loop is CASRGTFYEQYF. CDR3 sequence (DNA): TGTGCCAGCAGGGGGACTTTCTACGAGCAGTACTTC.

The chain recombines TRBV4-1 with TRBJ2-2, with D unclear. Germline V gene data show CDR1 as MGHRA and CDR2 as YSYEKL. The CDR3 has 15 residues. V was clipped by 3 bases and J by 1 base, with 9 bases between them. The CDR3 bases are TGCGCCAGCAGCCACCCCAACGGGAACACCGGGGAGCTGTTTTTT. Protein sequence: CASSHPNGNTGELFF.

The chain couples TRBV3-1 (or the pseudogene TRBV3-2) to TRBJ2-5; weak D call: TRBD2 (6 bases). Germline values: CDR1 LGHDT, CDR2 YNNKEL (reference sequence). V lost 4 bases, J lost 4 bases, and 10 bases lay in between. This CDR3 comprises 13 residues. The CDR3 protein is CASSPGLGETQYF. CDR3 bases: TGTGCCAGCAGCCCGGGACTGGGAGAGACCCAGTACTTC.